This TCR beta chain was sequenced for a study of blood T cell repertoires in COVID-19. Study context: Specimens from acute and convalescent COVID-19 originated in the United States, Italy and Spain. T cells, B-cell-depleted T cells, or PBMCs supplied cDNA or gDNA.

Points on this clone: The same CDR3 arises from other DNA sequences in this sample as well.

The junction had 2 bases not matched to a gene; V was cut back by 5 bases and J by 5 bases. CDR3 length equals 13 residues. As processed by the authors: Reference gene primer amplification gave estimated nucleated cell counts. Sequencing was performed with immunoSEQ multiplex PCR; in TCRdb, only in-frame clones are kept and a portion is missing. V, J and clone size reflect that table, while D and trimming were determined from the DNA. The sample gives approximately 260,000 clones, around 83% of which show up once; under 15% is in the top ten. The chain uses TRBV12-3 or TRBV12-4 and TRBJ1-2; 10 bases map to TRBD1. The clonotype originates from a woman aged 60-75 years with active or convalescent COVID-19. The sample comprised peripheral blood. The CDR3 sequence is CASSPGQGYGYTF. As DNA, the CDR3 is TGTGCCAGCAGTCCGGGACAGGGGTATGGCTACACCTTC.